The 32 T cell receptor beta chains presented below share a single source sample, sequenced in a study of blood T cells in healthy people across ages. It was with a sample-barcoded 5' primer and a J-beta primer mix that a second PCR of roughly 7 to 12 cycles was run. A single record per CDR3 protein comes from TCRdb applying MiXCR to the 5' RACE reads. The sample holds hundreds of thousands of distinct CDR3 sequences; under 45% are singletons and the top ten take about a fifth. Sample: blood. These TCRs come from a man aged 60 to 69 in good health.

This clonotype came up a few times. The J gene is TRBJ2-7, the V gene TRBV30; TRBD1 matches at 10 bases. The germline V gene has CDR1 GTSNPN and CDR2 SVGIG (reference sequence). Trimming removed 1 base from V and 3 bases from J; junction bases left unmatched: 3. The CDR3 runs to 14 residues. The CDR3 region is CAWSAGTGDYEQYF. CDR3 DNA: TGTGCCTGGAGTGCAGGGACAGGGGACTACGAGCAGTACTTC.

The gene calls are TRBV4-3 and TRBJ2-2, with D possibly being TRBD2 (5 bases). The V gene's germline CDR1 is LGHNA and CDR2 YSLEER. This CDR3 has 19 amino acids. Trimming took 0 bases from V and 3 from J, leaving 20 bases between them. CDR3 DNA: TGCGCCAGCAGCCAAGACACTCCTCGAAGAGGGTATTACACCGGGGAGCTGTTTTTT. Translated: CASSQDTPRRGYYTGELFF.

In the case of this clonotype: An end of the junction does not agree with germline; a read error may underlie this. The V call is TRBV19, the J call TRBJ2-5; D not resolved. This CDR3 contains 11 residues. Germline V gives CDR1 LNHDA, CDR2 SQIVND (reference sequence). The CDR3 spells CTSSTKETQYF. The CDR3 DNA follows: TGTACCAGTAGTACCAAAGAGACCCAGTACTTC.

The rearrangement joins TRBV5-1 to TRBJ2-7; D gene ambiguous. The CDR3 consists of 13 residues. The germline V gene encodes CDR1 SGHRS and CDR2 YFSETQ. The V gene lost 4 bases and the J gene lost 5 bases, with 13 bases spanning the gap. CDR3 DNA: TGCGCCAGCAGCGTGGTCCATGGCCACGAGCAGTACTTC. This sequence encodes CASSVVHGHEQYF. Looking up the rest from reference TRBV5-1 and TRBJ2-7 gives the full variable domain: KAGVTQTPRYLIKTRGQQVTLSCSPISGHRSVSWYQQTPGQGLQFLFEYFSETQRNKGNFPGRFSGRQFSNSRSEMNVSTLELGDSALYLCASSVVHGHEQYFGPGTRLTVT.

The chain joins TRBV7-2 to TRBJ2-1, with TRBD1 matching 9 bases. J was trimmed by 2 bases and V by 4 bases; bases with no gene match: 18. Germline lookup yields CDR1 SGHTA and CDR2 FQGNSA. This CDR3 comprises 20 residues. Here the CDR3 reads CASSSTGGALKIGAYNEQFF. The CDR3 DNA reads TGTGCCAGCAGCTCAACAGGGGGCGCCCTAAAAATAGGGGCCTACAATGAGCAGTTCTTC.

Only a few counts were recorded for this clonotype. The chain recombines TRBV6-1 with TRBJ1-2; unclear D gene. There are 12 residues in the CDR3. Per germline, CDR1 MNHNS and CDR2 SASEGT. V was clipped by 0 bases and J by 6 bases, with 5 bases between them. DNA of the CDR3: TGTGCCAGCAGTGAAGCTGGGAATGGCTACACCTTC. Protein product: CASSEAGNGYTF.

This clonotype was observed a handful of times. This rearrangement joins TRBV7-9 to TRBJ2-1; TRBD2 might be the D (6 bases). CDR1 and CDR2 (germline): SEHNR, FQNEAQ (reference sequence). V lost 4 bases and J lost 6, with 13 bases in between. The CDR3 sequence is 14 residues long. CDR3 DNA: TGTGCCAGCAGCTGGGAGGCAGGTCGCAATGAGCAGTTCTTC. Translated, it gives CASSWEAGRNEQFF.

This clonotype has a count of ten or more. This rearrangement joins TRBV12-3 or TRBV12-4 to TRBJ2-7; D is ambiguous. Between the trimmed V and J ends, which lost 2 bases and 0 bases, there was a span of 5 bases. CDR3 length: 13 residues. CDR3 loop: CASSLMGSYEQYF. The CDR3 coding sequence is TGTGCCAGCAGTTTAATGGGCTCCTACGAGCAGTACTTC.

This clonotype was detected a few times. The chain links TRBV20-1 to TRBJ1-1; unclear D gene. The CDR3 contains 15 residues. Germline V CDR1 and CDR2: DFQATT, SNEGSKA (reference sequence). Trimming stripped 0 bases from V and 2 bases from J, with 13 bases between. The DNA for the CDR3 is TGCAGTGCTAGAGATTCGGCGGGGAAAAACACTGAAGCTTTCTTT. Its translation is CSARDSAGKNTEAFF.

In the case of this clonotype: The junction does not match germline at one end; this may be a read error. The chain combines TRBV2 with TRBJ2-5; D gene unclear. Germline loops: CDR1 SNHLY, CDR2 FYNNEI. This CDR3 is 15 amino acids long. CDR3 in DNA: TGTGTCAGCAAGCCTGAGGCTACGAGCCAAGAGACCCAGTACTTC. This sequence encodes CVSKPEATSQETQYF.

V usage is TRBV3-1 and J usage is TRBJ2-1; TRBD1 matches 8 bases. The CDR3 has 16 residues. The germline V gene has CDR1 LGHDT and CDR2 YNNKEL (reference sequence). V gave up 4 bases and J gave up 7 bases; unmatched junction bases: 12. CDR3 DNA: TGTGCCAGCAGCCGACGGGACAGGCTAATCTCGAATGAGCAGTTCTTC. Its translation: CASSRRDRLISNEQFF.

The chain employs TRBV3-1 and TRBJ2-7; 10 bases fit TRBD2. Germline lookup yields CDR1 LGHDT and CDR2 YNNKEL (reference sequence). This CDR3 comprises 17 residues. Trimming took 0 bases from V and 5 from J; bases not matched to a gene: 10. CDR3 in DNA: TGTGCCAGCAGCCAAGATCCCCAAGCGGGGGGGTCCGACGAGCAGTACTTC. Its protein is CASSQDPQAGGSDEQYF.

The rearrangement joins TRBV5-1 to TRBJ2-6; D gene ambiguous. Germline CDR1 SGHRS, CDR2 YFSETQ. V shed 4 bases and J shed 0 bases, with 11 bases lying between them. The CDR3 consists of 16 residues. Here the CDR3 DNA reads TGCGCCAGCAGCCCGAGTAGTCTCTCTGGGGCCAACGTCCTGACTTTC. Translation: CASSPSSLSGANVLTF.

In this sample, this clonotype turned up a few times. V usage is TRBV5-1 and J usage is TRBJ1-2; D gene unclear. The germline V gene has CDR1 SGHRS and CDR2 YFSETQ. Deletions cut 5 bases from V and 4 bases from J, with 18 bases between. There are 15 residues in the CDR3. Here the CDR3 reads CASRTAPSGTYGYTF. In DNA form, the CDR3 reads TGCGCCAGCAGGACGGCCCCCTCGGGCACCTATGGCTACACCTTC.

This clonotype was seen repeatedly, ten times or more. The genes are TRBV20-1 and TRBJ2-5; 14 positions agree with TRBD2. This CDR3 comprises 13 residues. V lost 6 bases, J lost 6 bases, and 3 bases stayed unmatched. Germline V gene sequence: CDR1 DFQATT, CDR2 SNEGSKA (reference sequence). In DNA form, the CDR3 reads TGCAGTGCCCGGACTAGCGGGAGGCAGACCCAGTACTTC. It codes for CSARTSGRQTQYF.

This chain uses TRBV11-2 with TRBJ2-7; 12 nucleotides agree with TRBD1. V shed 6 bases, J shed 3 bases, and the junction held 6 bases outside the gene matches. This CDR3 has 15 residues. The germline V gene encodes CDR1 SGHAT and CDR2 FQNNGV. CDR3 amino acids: CASRLGTGGYYEQYF. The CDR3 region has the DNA TGTGCCAGCAGACTAGGGACAGGGGGCTACTACGAGCAGTACTTC.

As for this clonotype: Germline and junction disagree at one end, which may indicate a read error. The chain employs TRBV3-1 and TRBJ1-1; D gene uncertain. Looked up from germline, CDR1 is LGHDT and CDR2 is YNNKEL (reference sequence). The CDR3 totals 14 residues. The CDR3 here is CPSSQDRRNTEAFF. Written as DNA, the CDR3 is TGTCCCAGCAGCCAAGATCGCCGGAACACTGAAGCTTTCTTT.

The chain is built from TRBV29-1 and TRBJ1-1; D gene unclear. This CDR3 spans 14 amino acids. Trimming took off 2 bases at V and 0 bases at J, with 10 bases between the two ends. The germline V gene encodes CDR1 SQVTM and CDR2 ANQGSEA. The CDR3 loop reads CSVELLGVNTEAFF. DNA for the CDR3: TGCAGCGTTGAATTACTTGGGGTGAACACTGAAGCTTTCTTT. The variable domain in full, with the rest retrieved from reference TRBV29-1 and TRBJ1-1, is SAVISQKPSRDICQRGTSLTIQCQVDSQVTMMFWYRQQPGQSLTLIATANQGSEATYESGFVIDKFPISRPNLTFSTLTVSNMSPEDSSIYLCSVELLGVNTEAFFGQGTRLTVV.

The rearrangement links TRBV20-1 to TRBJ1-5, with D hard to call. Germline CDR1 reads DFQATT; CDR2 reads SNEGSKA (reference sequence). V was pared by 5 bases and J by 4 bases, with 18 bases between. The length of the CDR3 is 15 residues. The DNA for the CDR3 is TGCAGTGCTTCCATATCCGAGGCAGCTAATCAGCCCCAGCATTTT. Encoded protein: CSASISEAANQPQHF.

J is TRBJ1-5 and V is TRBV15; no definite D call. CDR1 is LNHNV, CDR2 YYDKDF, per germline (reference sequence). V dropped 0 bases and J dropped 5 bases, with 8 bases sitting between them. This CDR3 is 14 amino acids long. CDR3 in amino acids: CATSRDFRDQPQHF. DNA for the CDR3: TGTGCCACCAGCAGAGATTTCAGAGATCAGCCCCAGCATTTT. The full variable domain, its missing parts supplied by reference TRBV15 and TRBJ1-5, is DAMVIQNPRYQVTQFGKPVTLSCSQTLNHNVMYWYQQKSSQAPKLLFHYYDKDFNNEADTPDNFQSRRPNTSFCFLDIRSPGLGDTAMYLCATSRDFRDQPQHFGDGTRLSIL.

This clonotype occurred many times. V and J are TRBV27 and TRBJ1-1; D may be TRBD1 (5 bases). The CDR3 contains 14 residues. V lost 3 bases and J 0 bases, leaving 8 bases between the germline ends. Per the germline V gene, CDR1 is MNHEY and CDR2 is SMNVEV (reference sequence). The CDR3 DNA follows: TGTGCCAGCAGTTTTAGGGGAATGAACACTGAAGCTTTCTTT. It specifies CASSFRGMNTEAFF.

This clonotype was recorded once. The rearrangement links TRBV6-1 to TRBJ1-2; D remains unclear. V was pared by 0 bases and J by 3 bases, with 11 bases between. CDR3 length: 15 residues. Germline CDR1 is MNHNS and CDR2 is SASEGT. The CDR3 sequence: CASSEAGTWDYGYTF. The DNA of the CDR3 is TGTGCCAGCAGTGAAGCGGGCACCTGGGACTATGGCTACACCTTC.

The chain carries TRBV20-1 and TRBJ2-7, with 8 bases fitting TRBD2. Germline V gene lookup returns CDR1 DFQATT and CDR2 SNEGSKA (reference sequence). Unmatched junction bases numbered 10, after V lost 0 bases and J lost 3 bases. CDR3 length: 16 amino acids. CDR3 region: CSARDLAGGLYYEQYF. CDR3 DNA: TGCAGTGCTAGAGACCTGGCGGGGGGTCTTTACTACGAGCAGTACTTC.

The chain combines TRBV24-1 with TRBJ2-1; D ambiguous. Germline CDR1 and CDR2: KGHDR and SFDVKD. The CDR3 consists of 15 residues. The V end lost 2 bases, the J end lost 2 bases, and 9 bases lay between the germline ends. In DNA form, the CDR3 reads TGTGCCACCAGTGATTGGGGTGCCCCCTACAATGAGCAGTTCTTC. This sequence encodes CATSDWGAPYNEQFF.

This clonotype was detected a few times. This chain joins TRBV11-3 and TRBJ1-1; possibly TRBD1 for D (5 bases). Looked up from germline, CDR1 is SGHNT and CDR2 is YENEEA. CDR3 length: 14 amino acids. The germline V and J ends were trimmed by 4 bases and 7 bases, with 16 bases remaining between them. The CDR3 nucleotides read TGTGCCAGCAGCTCGATAGACAGCGGACTTGAAGCTTTCTTT. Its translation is CASSSIDSGLEAFF.

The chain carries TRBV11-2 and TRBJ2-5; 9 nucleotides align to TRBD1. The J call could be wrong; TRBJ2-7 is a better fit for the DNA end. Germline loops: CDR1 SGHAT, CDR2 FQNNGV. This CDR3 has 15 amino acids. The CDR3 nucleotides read TGTGCCAGCAGCATAACCGGGACAGGGCGCTACGAGCAGTACTTC. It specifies CASSITGTGRYEQYF.

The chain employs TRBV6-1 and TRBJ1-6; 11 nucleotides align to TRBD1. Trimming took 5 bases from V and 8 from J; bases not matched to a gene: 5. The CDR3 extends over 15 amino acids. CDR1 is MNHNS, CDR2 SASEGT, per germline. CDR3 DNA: TGTGCCAGCAGTATATGGACAGGGGGCGATTCACCCCTCCACTTT. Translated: CASSIWTGGDSPLHF.

The CDR3 loop reads CASSRTGGGRNEQFF. In DNA form, the CDR3 reads TGTGCCAGCAGCCGTACCGGAGGGGGGCGGAATGAGCAGTTCTTC. The gene calls are TRBV7-8 and TRBJ2-1; TRBD1 or TRBD2 may be the D gene (6 bases each). In germline, CDR1 is SGHVS, CDR2 FQNEAQ. This CDR3 has 15 amino acids. The V end was cut by 5 bases, the J end by 7 bases, with 18 bases between.

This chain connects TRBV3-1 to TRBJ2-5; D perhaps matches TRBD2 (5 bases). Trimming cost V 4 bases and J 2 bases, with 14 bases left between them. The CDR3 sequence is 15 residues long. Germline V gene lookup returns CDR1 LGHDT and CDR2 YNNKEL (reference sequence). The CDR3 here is CASSRPTGWQETQYF. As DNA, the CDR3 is TGTGCCAGCAGCCGACCAACGGGGTGGCAAGAGACCCAGTACTTC.

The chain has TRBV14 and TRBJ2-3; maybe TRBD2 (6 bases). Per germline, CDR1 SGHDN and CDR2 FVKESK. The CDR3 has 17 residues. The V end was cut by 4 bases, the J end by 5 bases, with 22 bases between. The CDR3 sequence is CASSPAGPGSKKDTQYF. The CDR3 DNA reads TGTGCCAGCAGCCCGGCCGGACCCGGGAGCAAAAAAGATACGCAGTATTTT.

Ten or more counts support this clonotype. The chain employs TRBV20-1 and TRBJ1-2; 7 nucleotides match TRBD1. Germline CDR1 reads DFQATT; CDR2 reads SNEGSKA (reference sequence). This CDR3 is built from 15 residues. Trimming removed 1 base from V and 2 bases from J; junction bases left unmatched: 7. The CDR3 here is CSARVATGANYGYTF. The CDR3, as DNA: TGCAGTGCTAGAGTGGCAACAGGGGCGAACTATGGCTACACCTTC.

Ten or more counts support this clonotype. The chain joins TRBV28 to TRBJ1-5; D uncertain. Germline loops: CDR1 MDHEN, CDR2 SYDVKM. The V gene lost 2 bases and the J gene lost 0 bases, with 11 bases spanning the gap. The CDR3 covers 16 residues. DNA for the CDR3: TGTGCCAGCAGTTTAATGGGGATGGATAGCAATCAGCCCCAGCATTTT. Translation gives CASSLMGMDSNQPQHF.